This TCR beta chain was obtained from a study of cytomegalovirus exposure and HLA in healthy donors. Overall study results and limits: A previous analysis found most TCR beta V segments productive roughly 87% or roughly 30% of the time. HLA alleles showed associations with some 15,000 TCR beta sequences in a later analysis, at a 0.05 false discovery rate.

This CDR3 comprises 14 residues. The PCR had 60 Vbeta and 13 Jbeta primers. Only in-frame clones appear in the TCRdb table, and some are missing; sequencing was by immunoSEQ multiplex PCR. The sample holds some 190,000 clones, approximately 78% seen once. This clone has more than one count but fewer than ten. Its target is not known. V is TRBV21-1 and J is TRBJ1-2; the table's TRBD1 call for D was not verified on the DNA. TRBV21-1 is annotated as a pseudogene. This TCR was recovered from a male donor in good health and CMV-seronegative. Specimen: PBMCs. The CDR3 nucleotides are TGTGCCAGCAGCAAAGAATACAGGGTCTATGGCTACACCTTC. Translation gives CASSKEYRVYGYTF.